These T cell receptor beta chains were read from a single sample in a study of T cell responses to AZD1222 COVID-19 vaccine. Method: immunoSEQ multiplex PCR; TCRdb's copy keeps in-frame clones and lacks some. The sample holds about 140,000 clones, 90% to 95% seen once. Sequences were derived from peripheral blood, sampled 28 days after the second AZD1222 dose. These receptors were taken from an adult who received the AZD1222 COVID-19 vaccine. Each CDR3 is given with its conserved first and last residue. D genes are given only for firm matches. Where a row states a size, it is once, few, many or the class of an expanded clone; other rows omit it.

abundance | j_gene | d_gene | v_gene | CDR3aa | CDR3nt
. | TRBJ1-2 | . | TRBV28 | CATHQGYGYTF | TGTGCCACTCACCAGGGCTATGGCTACACCTTC
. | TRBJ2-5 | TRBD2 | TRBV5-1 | CASSLALAGEVETQYF | TGCGCCAGCAGCTTGGCGCTAGCGGGGGAGGTAGAGACCCAGTACTTC
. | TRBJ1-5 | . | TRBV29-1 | CSVGWGPNQPQHF | TGCAGCGTTGGATGGGGCCCCAATCAGCCCCAGCATTTT
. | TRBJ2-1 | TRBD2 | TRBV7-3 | CASSIAGTFDNEQFF | TGTGCCAGCAGCATAGCGGGGACCTTCGACAATGAGCAGTTCTTC
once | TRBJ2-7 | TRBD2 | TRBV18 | CASSPGGAEGEQYF | TGTGCCAGCTCGCCCGGGGGGGCCGAGGGAGAGCAGTACTTC
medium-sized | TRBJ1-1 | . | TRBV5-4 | CASSLFTDLNTEAFF | TGTGCCAGCAGCTTGTTTACAGACCTTAACACTGAAGCTTTCTTT
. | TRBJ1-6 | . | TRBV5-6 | CASGRGDSYNSPLHF | TGTGCCAGCGGGAGAGGGGATTCCTATAATTCACCCCTCCACTTT
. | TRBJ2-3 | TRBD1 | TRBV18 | CASSPRDRGLSTDTQYF | TGTGCCAGCTCACCCAGGGACAGGGGATTGAGCACAGATACGCAGTATTTT
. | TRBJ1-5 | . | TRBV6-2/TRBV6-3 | CASSYSKAGNQPQHF | TGTGCCAGCAGTTACTCGAAAGCAGGGAATCAGCCCCAGCATTTT
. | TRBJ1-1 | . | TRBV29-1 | CSVGLVQDTEAFF | TGCAGCGTTGGCCTCGTACAGGACACTGAAGCTTTCTTT
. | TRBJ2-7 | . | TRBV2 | CASSETYEQYF | TGTGCCAGCAGTGAGACCTACGAGCAGTACTTC
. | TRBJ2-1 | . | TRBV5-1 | CASSPEYTATEQFF | TGCGCCAGCAGCCCCGAATATACGGCAACTGAGCAGTTCTTC
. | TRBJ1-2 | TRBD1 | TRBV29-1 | CSAWTGDRYGYTF | TGCAGCGCCTGGACAGGGGATCGCTATGGCTACACCTTC
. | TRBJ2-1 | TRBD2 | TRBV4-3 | CASSRKREGDEQFF | TGCGCCAGCAGCCGAAAGAGGGAGGGCGACGAGCAGTTCTTC
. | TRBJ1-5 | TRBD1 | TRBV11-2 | CASSAATGTNQPQHF | TGTGCCAGCAGCGCGGCGACAGGGACAAATCAGCCCCAGCATTTT
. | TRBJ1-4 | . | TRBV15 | CATSGGGSTNEKLFF | TGTGCCACCAGCGGGGGTGGGTCAACTAATGAAAAACTGTTTTTT